The rows below give T cell receptor beta chains drawn from one sample of a study of T cell responses to AZD1222 COVID-19 vaccine. TCRdb keeps only in-frame clones here, not all; method: immunoSEQ multiplex PCR. The table includes some 130,000 clones, about 89% detected once. The input for sequencing was peripheral blood, taken on day 0 of AZD1222 vaccination. The receptors shown here come from an adult in good health. CDR3s include the opening cysteine and the closing phenylalanine or tryptophan. D genes are given only for firm matches. The listing skips clone size in some rows; elsewhere it reads once, few, many or a size class.

TGTGCCAGCAGCCCCAGGAGATATAGCAATCAGCCCCAGCATTTT | CASSPRRYSNQPQHF | . | TRBV6-5 | . | TRBJ1-5
TGTGCCAGCAGCCCGAGGACAGTCAACACTGAAGCTTTCTTT | CASSPRTVNTEAFF | once | TRBV7-9 | . | TRBJ1-1
TGTGCCAGCAGCCGACTAGGCGGAGAGACCCAGTACTTC | CASSRLGGETQYF | . | TRBV6-2/TRBV6-3 | . | TRBJ2-5
TGTGCCAGCAGCCCGGGACTAGCGGGGGTTAACGGGGAGCTGTTTTTT | CASSPGLAGVNGELFF | . | TRBV4-2 | TRBD2 | TRBJ2-2
TGCGCCAGCAGCCAGAGACAGGGCCCCCTCACCGGGGAGCTGTTTTTT | CASSQRQGPLTGELFF | . | TRBV5-1 | TRBD1 | TRBJ2-2
TGCAGCGTTACGGAATTCGCTTTC | CSVTEFAF | once | TRBV29-1 | . | TRBJ1-2
TGTGCCAGCTCACCATCTCGATCGGGAGGGGTGAACACTGAAGCTTTCTTT | CASSPSRSGGVNTEAFF | . | TRBV18 | . | TRBJ1-1
TGTGCCAGCAGCCATCCTTCAGACAGGGTAGCTTTCTTT | CASSHPSDRVAFF | . | TRBV12-3/TRBV12-4 | TRBD1 | TRBJ1-1
TGTGCCAGTAGCCCCGGGACAGCGAATGAAAAACTGTTTTTT | CASSPGTANEKLFF | . | TRBV19 | TRBD1 | TRBJ1-4
TGCGCCAGCAGCTTGGTAGCGGAAAGTGAAAAACTGTTTTTT | CASSLVAESEKLFF | . | TRBV5-1 | . | TRBJ1-4
TGCGCCAGCAGCCAAGTGCTAGCGGGGGAGGGCGGGGAGCTGTTTTTT | CASSQVLAGEGGELFF | . | TRBV4-3 | TRBD2 | TRBJ2-2
TGTGCCAGCAGTATCTACAGGGGGAGTCGTGGCTACACCTTC | CASSIYRGSRGYTF | . | TRBV3-1/TRBV3-2 | TRBD1 | TRBJ1-2
TGTGCCAGCAGTTTAGGGCGCGAGCAGTACTTC | CASSLGREQYF | . | TRBV6-5 | . | TRBJ2-7
TGCGCCAGCAGTGAAGGGGGGCGGGAGCCCCAGTTCTTC | CASSEGGREPQFF | . | TRBV10-2 | . | TRBJ2-1
TGTGCCAGCGGCTTAGAAGACATTCAGTACTTC | CASGLEDIQYF | . | TRBV28 | . | TRBJ2-4
TGCGCCAGCAGCATGGGGGACAGGGGGGAAAATGAAAAACTGTTTTTT | CASSMGDRGENEKLFF | . | TRBV5-1 | TRBD1 | TRBJ1-4
TGTGCCAGCAGCTTAGTTGGCGGGGGGGAATTCAATGAGCAGTTCTTC | CASSLVGGGEFNEQFF | . | TRBV7-6 | TRBD2 | TRBJ2-1
TGTGCCACCAGTGATGGGGGGACCAACACAGATACGCAGTATTTT | CATSDGGTNTDTQYF | . | TRBV24-1 | . | TRBJ2-3
TGTGCCAGCAGAACCAGACAGGGTAGGGATGAGCAGTTCTTC | CASRTRQGRDEQFF | . | TRBV13 | TRBD1 | TRBJ2-1
TGTGCCAGCAGTGAAGCGGGGGGCAGGTCTAATTCACCCCTCCACTTT | CASSEAGGRSNSPLHF | . | TRBV6-1 | . | TRBJ1-6
TGTGCCAGCAGCTTAGGAACGGGGGCCGACTCCTACGAGCAGTACTTC | CASSLGTGADSYEQYF | . | TRBV7-6 | . | TRBJ2-7
TGTGCCAGCAGCTCGGGACTAGCGGCCTCTGGGGGGCAGTTCTTC | CASSSGLAASGGQFF | . | TRBV5-4 | TRBD2 | TRBJ2-1
TGTGCCAGCAGCAAAGACAGGGACAACGAGCAGTACTTC | CASSKDRDNEQYF | . | TRBV5-6 | TRBD1 | TRBJ2-7
TGTGCTAGCAGCCCAGGACTGCCGACAGAGACCCAGTACTTC | CASSPGLPTETQYF | . | TRBV7-7 | . | TRBJ2-5
TGTGCCAGCAGACAGGGGCGAGAAGCTTTCTTT | CASRQGREAFF | . | TRBV3-1/TRBV3-2 | TRBD1 | TRBJ1-1
TGTGCCAGTAGTATCTGGGTTGGGGGCACAGATACGCAGTATTTT | CASSIWVGGTDTQYF | once | TRBV19 | . | TRBJ2-3
TGTGCCAGCAGTGATGTGGGCGTCTCTGGAAACACCATATATTTT | CASSDVGVSGNTIYF | . | TRBV25-1 | . | TRBJ1-3
TGCGCCAGCAGCTTGGGGGTTGCGGATCAGCCCCAGCATTTT | CASSLGVADQPQHF | . | TRBV5-1 | . | TRBJ1-5
TGTGCCAGCAGTTCCTTCGCGGGGGGGTCCTACGAGCAGTACTTC | CASSSFAGGSYEQYF | . | TRBV7-2 | TRBD2 | TRBJ2-7